The sequence of this T cell receptor (beta chain) was determined in a study of T cells after yellow fever vaccination. Whole-study results and caveats: Although the secondary response was weaker, it peaked faster, at day 5 versus 15. Repertoires sorted by FACS could include abundant clonotypes that are contaminants from the bulk population.

For TCR, cDNA came from 5'RACE template switching, which added a universal primer site and UMIs. MiXCR was run by TCRdb on the 5' RACE reads, yielding one entry per CDR3 protein. This table holds almost 600,000 distinct CDR3 sequences, approximately 15% found once. This clonotype has only a few counts. Antigen unknown. The sequence came from a young man who received the YFV17D yellow fever vaccine. Here the sequenced sample was PBMCs, taken on the day of the yellow fever booster vaccination.

The CDR3 is CASSYAQNYEQYF. The CDR3 bases are TGTGCCAGCAGTTACGCCCAGAACTACGAGCAGTACTTC. V and J are TRBV6-6 and TRBJ2-7; no firm D call. Per the germline V gene, CDR1 is MNHNY and CDR2 is SVGAGI (reference sequence). This CDR3 contains 13 residues. V shed 2 bases and J shed 3 bases, with 8 bases lying between them.